Here is one T cell receptor beta chain with its context. The antigen is unknown. Primers for the PCR totalled 60 Vbeta and 13 Jbeta. Assay used: immunoSEQ multiplex PCR; TCRdb lists only in-frame clones, some missing. This table has roughly 86,000 clones, about 62% appearing once. The data are from a study of cytomegalovirus exposure and HLA in healthy donors. Per the germline V gene, CDR1 is MNHEY and CDR2 is SMNVEV (reference sequence). The CDR3 sequence is 14 residues long. Trimming cost V 4 bases and J 5 bases; bases outside gene matches: 7. The study's findings and limits: Using a false discovery rate of 0.05, a later analysis showed that approximately 17,000 TCR beta sequences were associated with HLA alleles. In an earlier analysis, productive rearrangement rates for most beta V segments clustered near 90% or 30%. Analysis was performed later, and it showed HLA-associated TCR beta chains to be more clonally expanded than equally common others.

The chain links TRBV27 to TRBJ2-5; 7 bases align to TRBD1. The TCR was taken from a man younger than 40 in good health and CMV-seronegative. The sequenced sample was PBMCs. CDR3 nucleotides: TGTGCCAGCAGTTCGGAGGACAGGTGGGAGACCCAGTACTTC. Translation gives CASSSEDRWETQYF.